A selection of T cell receptor beta chains follows, all from one sample in a study of T cell responses to AZD1222 COVID-19 vaccine. Some clones are missing from TCRdb's copy, which holds only in-frame ones; the method was immunoSEQ multiplex PCR. The data hold some 200,000 clones, with 90% to 95% observed a single time. The material sequenced was peripheral blood, taken 28 days after the second AZD1222 dose. The receptors were sampled from an adult who received the AZD1222 COVID-19 vaccine. CDR3s include the opening cysteine and the closing phenylalanine or tryptophan. A D gene is named only where the DNA matches it firmly. Size tells how often a clone was seen (once, few, many) or the class of an expanded clone, and some rows leave it out.

size | D | J | V | DNA | CDR3
. | TRBD1 | TRBJ1-1 | TRBV29-1 | TGCAGCGTCCCATTGGGACAGGGGAACACTGAAGCTTTCTTT | CSVPLGQGNTEAFF
. | . | TRBJ2-7 | TRBV5-1 | TGCGCCAGCAGCCCGTCCCTCCATAACTACGAGCAGTACTTC | CASSPSLHNYEQYF
. | . | TRBJ1-5 | TRBV2 | TGTGCCAGCAACCTGAACGGCAATCAGCCCCAGCATTTT | CASNLNGNQPQHF
once | . | TRBJ1-4 | TRBV6-5 | TGTGCCAGCAGTATGACAGTACTTAATGAAAAACTGTTTTTT | CASSMTVLNEKLFF
. | TRBD1 | TRBJ2-3 | TRBV18 | TGTGCCAGCTCGCCTACACGGACAGGAACGCAGTATTTT | CASSPTRTGTQYF
. | . | TRBJ1-4 | TRBV6-5 | TGTGCCAGCAGCCTAAACTACAGGGCCGAAAAACTGTTTTTT | CASSLNYRAEKLFF
. | . | TRBJ2-5 | TRBV12-3/TRBV12-4 | TGTGCCAGCAGCCTTACCCTCCAAGAGACCCAGTACTTC | CASSLTLQETQYF
. | TRBD1 | TRBJ2-1 | TRBV6-5 | TGTGCCAGCATTGGAACAGGGGGACATGGCAATGAGCAGTTCTTC | CASIGTGGHGNEQFF
. | TRBD1 | TRBJ1-5 | TRBV5-1 | TGCGCCAGCAGCTTGGGGGACAGTCAGCCCCAGCATTTT | CASSLGDSQPQHF
. | TRBD1 | TRBJ1-5 | TRBV6-5 | TGTGCCAGCAGTTACTCGCTGACAGGGGGCCAGCCCCAGCATTTT | CASSYSLTGGQPQHF
. | TRBD1 | TRBJ1-2 | TRBV2 | TGTGCCAGCAGATACGGACAGGGCGACGATGCTAACTATGGCTACACCTTC | CASRYGQGDDANYGYTF
once | . | TRBJ1-4 | TRBV5-1 | TGCGCCAGCAGCTACGGACCGCCTCTGAGGGAAAAACTGTTTTTT | CASSYGPPLREKLFF
. | TRBD2 | TRBJ2-4 | TRBV2 | TGTGCCAGCATGACTAGCGGGAGGGCCGGGGCCAAAAACATTCAGTACTTC | CASMTSGRAGAKNIQYF
. | . | TRBJ2-3 | TRBV18 | TGTGCCAGCTCACTCCCCCAGGGAGATACGCAGTATTTT | CASSLPQGDTQYF
. | . | TRBJ1-3 | TRBV3-1/TRBV3-2 | TGTGCCAGCAGCCAGTATATGGGACGGAGGAAAGGGGACACCATATATTTT | CASSQYMGRRKGDTIYF
. | TRBD1 | TRBJ1-2 | TRBV9 | TGTGCCAGCAGCCCAATGGGACAGGGTAACTATGGCTACACCTTC | CASSPMGQGNYGYTF
. | . | TRBJ2-5 | TRBV7-9 | TGTGCCAGCAGCCCTAGGGTGGGAGAGACCCAGTACTTC | CASSPRVGETQYF
few | TRBD2 | TRBJ2-1 | TRBV3-1/TRBV3-2 | TGTGCCAGCAGCCCCCTAGCGGGAGGTGTTCGGAATGAGCAGTTCTTC | CASSPLAGGVRNEQFF
. | . | TRBJ1-1 | TRBV12-3/TRBV12-4 | TGTGCCAGCAGCCTACACACTGAAGCTTTCTTT | CASSLHTEAFF
. | . | TRBJ1-2 | TRBV6-5 | TGTGCCAGCAGTTACCGGTCCCCCCCGGGAGGCTATGGCTACACCTTC | CASSYRSPPGGYGYTF
. | TRBD1 | TRBJ1-1 | TRBV13 | TGTGCCAGCAGCTCGGGACAGGGAAGGACTGAAGCTTTCTTT | CASSSGQGRTEAFF
. | TRBD1 | TRBJ2-1 | TRBV25-1 | TGTGCCAGCAGAACAGGGGGCGTTTACAATGAGCAGTTCTTC | CASRTGGVYNEQFF
. | . | TRBJ1-2 | TRBV10-1 | TGCGCCAACCCGAGAGGGGGGGGCCCGGACTATGGCTACACCTTC | CANPRGGGPDYGYTF
. | . | TRBJ2-3 | TRBV11-2 | TGTGCCAGCAGCTTAGGTCCAACTAGCACAGATACGCAGTATTTT | CASSLGPTSTDTQYF
. | . | TRBJ1-2 | TRBV7-9 | TGTGCCAGCAGCCCCCGGGGGGATCTAAGTGGCTACACCTTC | CASSPRGDLSGYTF
. | TRBD1 | TRBJ1-1 | TRBV18 | TGTGCCAGCTCATCAGCCGCTCACAGGGGGCTGAACACTGAAGCTTTCTTT | CASSSAAHRGLNTEAFF
. | . | TRBJ1-5 | TRBV7-6 | TGTGCCAGCAGCTCCCAGGACAATCAGCCCCAGCATTTT | CASSSQDNQPQHF
. | . | TRBJ1-5 | TRBV19 | TGTGCCAGTAGCCCTGCCGGGGGGACTTTGTCGCCCCAGCATTTT | CASSPAGGTLSPQHF
. | TRBD1 | TRBJ2-4 | TRBV11-2 | TGTGCCAGCAGCTCCGGGACAGGGAAAAACATTCAGTACTTC | CASSSGTGKNIQYF
. | . | TRBJ2-3 | TRBV7-9 | TGTGCCAGCAGCTTGCGATTACCCACAGATACGCAGTATTTT | CASSLRLPTDTQYF
. | TRBD1 | TRBJ1-2 | TRBV7-9 | TGTGCCAGCAGCCCCCCAGTAGGGGGCGCATATGGCTACACCTTC | CASSPPVGGAYGYTF
. | TRBD1 | TRBJ1-3 | TRBV30 | TGTGCCTGGAGCCCCGGACAGGCCAGTACCATATATTTT | CAWSPGQASTIYF
. | TRBD2 | TRBJ2-2 | TRBV11-3 | TGTGCCAGCAGCTTAGGGTGGCTAGCGGGGGGGGCCCGTGGCACCGGGGAGCTGTTTTTT | CASSLGWLAGGARGTGELFF
. | . | TRBJ2-5 | TRBV7-9 | TGTGCCAGCAGCTTAGTGTCAGTAGAGACCCAGTACTTC | CASSLVSVETQYF
. | . | TRBJ1-4 | TRBV20-1 | TGCAGTGCTAGTGACGGACCTAATGAAAAACTGTTTTTT | CSASDGPNEKLFF
few | . | TRBJ1-1 | TRBV3-1/TRBV3-2 | TGTGCCAGCAGCCCCTCAGCGGGGCGGGAAACTGAAGCTTTCTTT | CASSPSAGRETEAFF
. | . | TRBJ1-1 | TRBV18 | TGTGCCAGCTCACCACCGCCTGGTGGGGGGGCCACTGAAGCTTTCTTT | CASSPPPGGGATEAFF
. | . | TRBJ2-1 | TRBV7-2 | TGTGCCAGCAGCTTCGAGGCGCATTACAATGAGCAGTTCTTC | CASSFEAHYNEQFF
. | TRBD1 | TRBJ2-1 | TRBV29-1 | TGCAGCGTGAAGCGGGACAGGGCCTACAATGAGCAGTTCTTC | CSVKRDRAYNEQFF
. | . | TRBJ1-2 | TRBV2 | TGTGCCAGCAGTGAAGAAGGGGGGGGCTACACCTTC | CASSEEGGGYTF
. | . | TRBJ2-3 | TRBV25-1 | TGTGCCAGCAGTGAATATAGTACACGGACAGATACGCAGTATTTT | CASSEYSTRTDTQYF